This TCR beta chain comes out of a study of blood T cell repertoires in COVID-19. For the study at large: Researchers got acute and convalescent COVID-19 samples from the United States, Italy and Spain. Sources were T cells, B-cell-depleted T cells, or PBMCs; the material itself was cDNA or gDNA.

This CDR3 has 15 amino acids. Per the germline V gene, CDR1 is LNHDA and CDR2 is SQIVND (reference sequence). V was trimmed by 3 bases and J by 3 bases, leaving 14 bases between them. Seattle researchers signed up patients amid active infection and tracked them longitudinally. In the source study's methods: Amplification of reference gene primers provided the estimated nucleated cell counts. Generated by immunoSEQ multiplex PCR, the TCRdb table keeps only in-frame clones and is missing some. The V and J calls and the clone size are those of that table, but D and trimming were determined from the DNA. The repertoire holds some 300,000 clones, with approximately 90% as singletons.

The receptor's source is a woman in her 50s with COVID-19, enrolled during active disease. The sample consisted of peripheral blood. The rearrangement uses TRBV19 and TRBJ1-1, with a weak D call TRBD1 (5 bases). The CDR3 region has the DNA TGTGCCAGTAGTATCCGGTTTTCAGGGCACACTGAAGCTTTCTTT. It specifies CASSIRFSGHTEAFF.